Described below is a single T cell receptor (beta chain) sequence and its context. The antigen remains undetermined. A clone one base away is much larger, so this may be a read error. This record comes from a study of T cells in Graves' hyperthyroidism and ophthalmopathy. The CDR3 is 13 amino acids. V trimming: 8 bases; J trimming: 6 bases; junction bases outside the gene matches: 9. Per the germline V gene, CDR1 is ENHRY and CDR2 is SYGVKD. RNA transcripts yielded amplified TCR beta CDR3 regions. TCR CDR3 regions were first amplified by RT-PCR with HTBI primers. TCRdb re-analysed the multiplex PCR reads in MiXCR, keeping a single row per CDR3 protein. The table records more than 350,000 distinct CDR3 sequences, 13% to 15% of them present only once. Study-wide results and caveats: A 13 V-J signature model discriminated ophthalmopathy versus stable hyperthyroidism. Also found in blood were most expanded thyroid clonotypes above 0.001.

Patients were excluded for uncontrolled infection, other autoimmune disease, pregnancy or lactation. Diagnoses used clinical symptoms, serum thyroxine and TRAb, thyroid ultrasound and orbital computed tomography. The gene calls are TRBV10-3 and TRBJ2-7; TRBD1 matches 8 bases. The sequence derives from a woman aged 55-69 years with Graves' ophthalmopathy. The sample was blood. The CDR3 loop reads CAICPGTGGEQYF. The CDR3 nucleotides read TGTGCCATCTGTCCCGGGACAGGTGGCGAGCAGTACTTC.